These T cell receptor beta chains were read from a single sample in a study of beta chain features in type 1 diabetes. TCRdb's table, derived via immunoSEQ multiplex PCR, lists solely in-frame clones and lacks some. The profile shows under 550,000 clones, 10% to 12% of them singletons. Sequenced sample: naive CD4+ T cells from blood. Every receptor here comes from a woman between 18 and 29 years old in good health. Both conserved end residues are part of each CDR3. A D gene is named only where the DNA matches it firmly. Clone size appears in some rows only: once, few, many, or a class for an expanded clone.

cdr3_nt cdr3_aa clone_size j_call v_call d_call
TGTGCCAGCAGCTTAGTGGACCACAATGAGCAGTTCTTC CASSLVDHNEQFF few TRBJ2-1 TRBV7-9 .
TGCGCCAGCAGCTTATTGTCCGCATTTAACACTGAAGCTTTCTTT CASSLLSAFNTEAFF few TRBJ1-1 TRBV5-1 .
TGTGCCAGCAGCCCCCAGGGAGCGCCCGGGATAAATGAGCAGTTCTTC CASSPQGAPGINEQFF few TRBJ2-1 TRBV14 .
TGTGCCAGCAGCCCGGACTACAATGAGCAGTTCTTC CASSPDYNEQFF few TRBJ2-1 TRBV9 .
TGTGCCAGCACCTTAGGAGGATCTGGCTACACCTTC CASTLGGSGYTF . TRBJ1-2 TRBV25-1 .
TGTGCCAGCAGCCAAGCTGTGGGGTCCTACGAGCAGTACTTC CASSQAVGSYEQYF . TRBJ2-7 TRBV14 .
TGCAGCGTCGATCAGGGATCGGTTGAAAAACTGTTTTTT CSVDQGSVEKLFF many TRBJ1-4 TRBV29-1 .
TGTGCCATCATGGACAGGGCGGGCACAGATACGCAGTATTTT CAIMDRAGTDTQYF few TRBJ2-3 TRBV10-3 TRBD1
TGTGCCTGGAGTGATGTGGGATTCGGTCATCAGCCCCAGCATTTT CAWSDVGFGHQPQHF few TRBJ1-5 TRBV30 .
TGTGCCAGCAGCTTAGGACACCTCCCTAATTCACCCCTCCACTTT CASSLGHLPNSPLHF few TRBJ1-6 TRBV7-9 .
TGCAGCGTTAACGCTGAGGGGGCGCCCGCCGAGGCTTTCTTT CSVNAEGAPAEAFF . TRBJ1-1 TRBV29-1 TRBD1
TGTGCCTCAGGAAGGGCGGGAGGGTACGAGCAGTACTTC CASGRAGGYEQYF . TRBJ2-7 TRBV30 TRBD2
TGTGCCAGCAGCTACAAGGAGGGACCTTACGAGCAGTACTTC CASSYKEGPYEQYF few TRBJ2-7 TRBV7-9 .
TGTGCCAGCAGTAAGCCGGGAACGAACTATGGCTACACCTTC CASSKPGTNYGYTF . TRBJ1-2 TRBV2 .
TGTGCCAGCAGCTTAGCCAGGGGGCACGAAAAACTGTTTTTT CASSLARGHEKLFF . TRBJ1-4 TRBV7-9 TRBD1
TGCGCCAGCAGCCCGCACTTTACAGATACGCAGTATTTT CASSPHFTDTQYF . TRBJ2-3 TRBV5-1 .
TGCGCCAGCAGCTTGGTTGCCGGGTTCGGGGAGCTGTTTTTT CASSLVAGFGELFF . TRBJ2-2 TRBV5-1 .
TGTGCCAGCAGTAGGACAAACTACAATGAGCAGTTCTTC CASSRTNYNEQFF few TRBJ2-1 TRBV7-6 .
TGTGCCACCAGCACCAGGGCCGGGGAGCTGTTTTTT CATSTRAGELFF many TRBJ2-2 TRBV15 .
TGTGCCAGCAGCCAACAGGGAACAGATACGCAGTATTTT CASSQQGTDTQYF . TRBJ2-3 TRBV7-8 .
TGTGCCAGCAGCTTAAGGCCCCCAGATACGCAGTATTTT CASSLRPPDTQYF . TRBJ2-3 TRBV7-3 .
TGCAGCGTTGTTCGGAACACTGAAGCTTTCTTT CSVVRNTEAFF . TRBJ1-1 TRBV29-1 .
TGTGCCAGTAGACCCGGCACGGATGTAAACATTCAGTACTTC CASRPGTDVNIQYF . TRBJ2-4 TRBV19 .
TGTGCCAGCAGCCTCGGACAGGCTGGAAACACCATATATTTT CASSLGQAGNTIYF . TRBJ1-3 TRBV13 TRBD1
TGTGCCAGCAGTTTGTGGGGACAGCCCCAGCATTTT CASSLWGQPQHF . TRBJ1-5 TRBV27 .